This T cell receptor beta chain is from a study of breast tumors, draining lymph nodes, adjacent tissues. Whole-study results and caveats: The data were judged consistent with most tumor T cells coming from lymph node and expanding in tumor. Tumor TCR diversity was below lymph nodes but above nontumor tissue. The lymph node origin of tumor T cells was framed as consistent with a hypothesis, not demonstrated.

This clonotype was found many times. Its target is unknown. The lymph nodes were axillary draining lymph nodes from breast cancer patients. MiXCR was run by TCRdb on the multiplex PCR reads, yielding one entry per CDR3 protein. The sample consists of approximately 250,000 distinct CDR3 sequences, less than 35% of them appearing once. This clonotype originated in a female donor with breast cancer. Some clones in this sample may be carry-over from other donors' samples. Sequenced input: axillary lymph node tissue.

The CDR3 region has the DNA TGCAGTGCTTCCGTGGGGGCGGGGGCGGGAGATACGCAGTATTTT. As protein: CSASVGAGAGDTQYF. The chain couples TRBV20-1 to TRBJ2-3, with a weak D call TRBD2 (7 bases). The CDR3 contains 15 residues. V lost 5 bases and J 5 bases, leaving 20 bases between the germline ends. Germline V gene sequence: CDR1 DFQATT, CDR2 SNEGSKA (reference sequence).